The table lists the clone carrying this T cell receptor beta chain with a count of one. Its specificity is not known. The sample is drawn from a study of shared clonotypes between healthy human individuals. General observations from the study: The authors sampled blood alone, and tissue repertoires likely differ.

The assay was immunoSEQ multiplex PCR, and TCRdb's table has in-frame clones only and misses some. The sample lists roughly 570,000 clones, 95% to 98% seen once, with approximately 0.3% in the top ten. This CDR3 has 13 residues. CDR1 is SGHNT and CDR2 is YENEEA in the germline V gene. The trim removed 1 base at V and 13 bases at J, leaving 4 bases unmatched. Naive CD8 cells were CD45RO-negative, positively selected for CCR7, excluding terminally differentiated effector memory CD45RA+ cells. The sequence was collected from a man aged 30 to 45 in good health. V and J are TRBV11-3 and TRBJ2-1; 10 bases are a match to TRBD2. The sequencing sample was made of naive CD8+ T cells sorted from blood. The CDR3 nucleotides are TGTGCCAGCAGCTTAGGTCTAGCGGGGGCTCAGTTCTTC. Translating it yields CASSLGLAGAQFF. Supplemented by reference TRBV11-3 and TRBJ2-1, the full variable domain reads EAGVVQSPRYKIIEKKQPVAFWCNPISGHNTLYWYLQNLGQGPELLIRYENEEAVDDSQLPKDRFSAERLKGVDSTLKIQPAELGDSAVYLCASSLGLAGAQFFGPGTRLTVL.